These T cell receptor beta chains were read from a single sample in a study of shared clonotypes between healthy human individuals. Generated by immunoSEQ multiplex PCR, the TCRdb table keeps only in-frame clones and is missing some. The table includes roughly 2,500,000 clones, over 85% detected once. Sequencing was carried out using naive CD4+ T cells from PBMCs. These TCRs come from a man aged 18 to 35 in good health. Some clones in this sample may be carry-over from other donors' samples. Each CDR3 is given with its conserved first and last residue. A D gene is named only where the DNA matches it firmly. Clone sizes are given selectively: once, few, many, or a class where the clone is expanded.

D gene	V gene	J gene	clone size	CDR3 length	CDR3 DNA	CDR3 protein
TRBD1	TRBV6-1	TRBJ2-4	.	15	TGTGCCAGCATCCCCCCCGGGGGACAGGGGGCGCGACAGTACTTC	CASIPPGGQGARQYF
.	TRBV27	TRBJ1-2	.	15	TGTGCCAGCAGCCGGTCCGCGGGGGAGAACTATGGCTACACCTTC	CASSRSAGENYGYTF
.	TRBV7-9	TRBJ1-1	once	13	TGTGCCAGCACCGACAGGACCCAAACTGAAGCTTTCTTT	CASTDRTQTEAFF
TRBD2	TRBV10-1	TRBJ2-1	.	16	TGCGCCAGCAGTGATTCAACGGCTAGCGGAGGGAATGAGCAGTTCTTC	CASSDSTASGGNEQFF
.	TRBV29-1	TRBJ2-5	.	13	TGCAGCGCGCTCCGGGACTTACAAGAGACCCAGTACTTC	CSALRDLQETQYF
.	TRBV28	TRBJ2-1	.	12	TGTGCCAGCAGTTCGGGCGGAAGGAGTAAGTTCTTC	CASSSGGRSKFF
TRBD2	TRBV7-9	TRBJ2-3	.	17	TGTGCCAGCAGCCCGCGGGGACTAGCGGGAGGTGCAGATACGCAGTATTTT	CASSPRGLAGGADTQYF
.	TRBV7-2	TRBJ1-5	.	15	TGTGCCAGCAGCTTAGGGACCGTCCGTGATCAGCCCCAGCATTTT	CASSLGTVRDQPQHF
TRBD2	TRBV18	TRBJ2-3	.	16	TGTGCCAGCTCACGTTTAGTGGGCGGGGGGCCAGATACGCAGTATTTT	CASSRLVGGGPDTQYF
TRBD2	TRBV5-1	TRBJ2-1	.	19	TGCGCCAGCAGCACCCCCCCGGGGGGGGGAGGCCACTCCTACAATGAGCAGTTCTTC	CASSTPPGGGGHSYNEQFF
TRBD2	TRBV28	TRBJ2-3	.	16	TGTGCCAGCAGGTCCCTAGCGGGAGGGAGCACAGATACGCAGTATTTT	CASRSLAGGSTDTQYF
TRBD1	TRBV5-1	TRBJ1-4	.	15	TGCGCCAGCAGCGCCCAGGGGGCTTCTAATGAAAAACTGTTTTTT	CASSAQGASNEKLFF
TRBD2	TRBV7-3	TRBJ2-3	.	16	TGTGCCAGCAGCTTACAGGCGGGAGGGCCGGCAGATACGCAGTATTTT	CASSLQAGGPADTQYF
TRBD2	TRBV6-1	TRBJ2-2	.	15	TGTGCCAGCACCGTTAGCGGGAGCGGCACCGGGGAGCTGTTTTTT	CASTVSGSGTGELFF
.	TRBV6-1	TRBJ2-7	.	13	TGTGCCAGCAGTCTTTATGAGCGACACGAGCAGTACTTC	CASSLYERHEQYF
TRBD2	TRBV30	TRBJ2-1	.	13	TGTGCCTCCGGACTAGCGGACTACAATGAGCAGTTCTTC	CASGLADYNEQFF
TRBD1	TRBV7-9	TRBJ1-4	.	14	TGTGCCAGCAGCTTAGGGACAGGGCATGAAAAACTGTTTTTT	CASSLGTGHEKLFF
TRBD1	TRBV5-7	TRBJ2-7	.	15	TGTGCCAGCAGCTTGGTTGGGACAGGGGAATACGAGCAGTACTTC	CASSLVGTGEYEQYF